Listed here is a single T cell receptor (beta chain). What it recognizes is unknown. A much larger clonotype is one base distant, so this may be a read error. The CDR3 is 13 amino acids. Germline V gives CDR1 SGHTA, CDR2 FQGNSA. Unique molecular identifiers were attached to individual cDNA molecules. Each CDR3 protein is one row after TCRdb ran MiXCR on the 5' RACE reads. The table has tens of thousands of distinct CDR3 sequences, more than 6.5% seen once. This sample is drawn from a study of early T cells in non-severe SARS-CoV-2 infection. Study as a whole: Sequencing was performed on bulk RNA from unsorted whole blood, leaving chains unpaired. General study findings and limits: VDJdb matching favored anti-spike CD8 responses, missing private and CD4 specificities.

The sequence came from an adult who was a healthcare worker with PCR-confirmed SARS-CoV-2 infection or an uninfected control (not recorded which). Sequenced sample: whole blood. The V call is TRBV7-2, the J call TRBJ1-2; no clear D gene. The CDR3 region has the DNA TGTGCCGGCAGCAACGCCCGAAAGAGAGGCTACACCTTC. This codes for CAGSNARKRGYTF. Looking up the rest from reference TRBV7-2 and TRBJ1-2 gives the full variable domain: GAGVSQSPSNKVTEKGKDVELRCDPISGHTALYWYRQSLGQGLEFLIYFQGNSAPDKSGLPSDRFSAERTGGSVSTLTIQRTQQEDSAVYLCAGSNARKRGYTFGSGTRLTVV.